These 21 T cell receptor beta chains were all obtained from the same sample, sequenced in a study of monozygotic twins with inflammatory bowel disease. TCRdb reprocessed the 5' RACE reads and keeps a single row for each CDR3 protein, giving no DNA. In all, the sample yields more than 300,000 distinct CDR3 sequences. Sequencing input: blood. These receptors originate from a human donor with ulcerative colitis or Crohn's disease, or a healthy co-twin of an affected twin (not recorded which).

The chain couples TRBV6-1 to TRBJ1-2; TCRdb's D call, TRBD1, is unchecked because there is no DNA. Germline V gene sequence: CDR1 MNHNS, CDR2 SASEGT. The CDR3 runs 14 residues. CDR3 amino acids: CASRVQASNYGYTF.

The chain is built from TRBV7-2 and TRBJ1-1. There are 15 residues in the CDR3. CDR1 and CDR2 (germline): SGHTA, FQGNSA. CDR3 sequence reads: CASRHAGAVNTEAFF.

V gene TRBV20-1 combines with J gene TRBJ2-1; the TRBD2 assignment by TCRdb is unverifiable without DNA. In germline, CDR1 is DFQATT, CDR2 SNEGSKA (reference sequence). This CDR3 comprises 14 residues. CDR3 amino acids: CSASGGATYNEQFF.

The rearrangement joins TRBV5-1 to TRBJ1-4. Germline lookup yields CDR1 SGHRS and CDR2 YFSETQ. The CDR3 loop spans 15 amino acids. Here the CDR3 reads CASSLYGEDNEKLFF.

The genes are TRBV21-1 and TRBJ1-2. TRBV21-1 is listed as a pseudogene. The CDR3 length is 13 residues. The CDR3 is CASTQDHVEGYTF.

This chain joins TRBV29-1 and TRBJ2-3; the D gene TCRdb calls, TRBD1, cannot be checked with no DNA. CDR3 length equals 14 residues. Germline CDR1 and CDR2: SQVTM and ANQGSEA. The CDR3 is CSVDVSGGTDTQYF.

The chain combines TRBV5-1 with TRBJ2-2. The CDR3 has 16 amino acids. Germline-derived CDR1 and CDR2 are SGHRS and YFSETQ. The CDR3: CASSLSVSENTGELFF.

This chain links TRBV6-1 with TRBJ2-2; the D gene TCRdb calls, TRBD2, cannot be checked with no DNA. This CDR3 spans 18 amino acids. CDR1 is MNHNS, CDR2 SASEGT, per germline. The CDR3 is CASSPRTIAFRNTGELFF.

The gene calls are TRBV2 and TRBJ2-1; as DNA is missing, the TRBD1 call by TCRdb cannot be tested. Germline CDR1 SNHLY, CDR2 FYNNEI. The CDR3 is made up of 15 amino acids. CDR3 sequence: CASTGSGTDYNEQFF.

The CDR3 loop is CASSLWGRNTYEQYF. The chain has TRBV5-1 and TRBJ2-7; the TCRdb D gene call, TRBD1, has no DNA to confirm it. The CDR3 extends over 15 amino acids. The germline V gene encodes CDR1 SGHRS and CDR2 YFSETQ.

The rearrangement joins TRBV6-2 or TRBV6-3 to TRBJ1-2. The CDR3 contains 13 residues. CDR1 and CDR2 (germline): MNHEY, SVGEGT. Here the CDR3 reads CASTTRISVGHTF.

The chain couples TRBV11-1 to TRBJ1-6; no DNA is available, so the TRBD1 call from TCRdb remains unchecked. Germline-derived CDR1 and CDR2 are SGHAT and FQDESV (reference sequence). CDR3 length equals 19 residues. CDR3 in amino acids: CASSILRGQGSLYNSPLHF.

The chain joins TRBV29-1 to TRBJ2-3; TCRdb indicates TRBD1, and absent DNA this call remains unverified. Germline V gene sequence: CDR1 SQVTM, CDR2 ANQGSEA. The CDR3 has 11 residues. The CDR3 protein is CSVGTSDTQYF.

The rearrangement links TRBV9 to TRBJ1-5. Germline CDR1 SGDLS, CDR2 YYNGEE. The CDR3 spans 15 residues. The CDR3: CASSVGGMVNQPQHF.

The chain links TRBV12-3 or TRBV12-4 to TRBJ1-6; TCRdb picks TRBD1, but there is no DNA to check that call. The CDR3 consists of 14 residues. CDR3 protein: CASSLGGGNSPLHF.

The rearrangement uses TRBV30 and TRBJ2-7; there is no DNA to check the TCRdb D call of TRBD1. Germline assignment: CDR1 GTSNPN and CDR2 SVGIG (reference sequence). This CDR3 comprises 11 residues. The CDR3: CAWNWGGEQYF.

The genes are TRBV7-2 and TRBJ1-2; TCRdb picks TRBD1, but there is no DNA to check that call. This CDR3 is 16 amino acids long. The germline V gene has CDR1 SGHTA and CDR2 FQGNSA. Here the CDR3 reads CASSPKAGRTNYGYTF.

This chain links TRBV20-1 with TRBJ1-5; TCRdb names TRBD1, which stays unverified in the absence of DNA. The CDR3 length is 14 residues. Per germline, CDR1 DFQATT and CDR2 SNEGSKA (reference sequence). CDR3 loop: CSAYRQGSNQPQHF.

V is TRBV21-1 and J is TRBJ1-2; TCRdb designates TRBD1, a call that cannot be tested without DNA. TRBV21-1 is given as a pseudogene. This CDR3 spans 14 amino acids. Here the CDR3 reads CASRIRDRNYGYTF.

The rearrangement uses TRBV20-1 and TRBJ2-3; the D call from TCRdb, TRBD1, cannot be confirmed without DNA. CDR1 and CDR2 from the germline V gene are DFQATT and SNEGSKA (reference sequence). CDR3 length: 16 amino acids. The CDR3 loop reads CSARDLRQGVGDTQYF.

The chain joins TRBV10-3 to TRBJ2-3; TCRdb's D gene call, TRBD2, goes unchecked for lack of DNA. CDR1 ENHRY and CDR2 SYGVKD come from the germline V gene. CDR3 length equals 15 residues. The CDR3 reads CAISGGGGGTDTQYF.